This T cell receptor beta chain is drawn from a study of cytomegalovirus exposure and HLA in healthy donors. The study, taken as a whole, reports: Near-uniform donor sequencing depth was presumed by presence/absence analyses.

The PCR ran on 60 Vbeta and 13 Jbeta primers. Some clones are missing from TCRdb's copy, which holds only in-frame ones; the method was immunoSEQ multiplex PCR. The sample consists of approximately 180,000 clones, around 87% of them appearing once. In regard to this clone: The antigen is undetermined.

Germline CDR1 SGHNT, CDR2 YYREEE (reference sequence). J was trimmed by 3 bases and V by 0 bases; bases with no gene match: 2. The CDR3 spans 15 residues. The gene calls are TRBV5-4 and TRBJ1-1; 10 nucleotides align to TRBD1. The sequence was obtained from a woman under 30 in good health and CMV-seronegative. The sample taken for sequencing was PBMCs. CDR3 loop: CASSLEGQGYTEAFF. CDR3 sequence (DNA): TGTGCCAGCAGCTTGGAGGGACAGGGGTACACTGAAGCTTTCTTT.